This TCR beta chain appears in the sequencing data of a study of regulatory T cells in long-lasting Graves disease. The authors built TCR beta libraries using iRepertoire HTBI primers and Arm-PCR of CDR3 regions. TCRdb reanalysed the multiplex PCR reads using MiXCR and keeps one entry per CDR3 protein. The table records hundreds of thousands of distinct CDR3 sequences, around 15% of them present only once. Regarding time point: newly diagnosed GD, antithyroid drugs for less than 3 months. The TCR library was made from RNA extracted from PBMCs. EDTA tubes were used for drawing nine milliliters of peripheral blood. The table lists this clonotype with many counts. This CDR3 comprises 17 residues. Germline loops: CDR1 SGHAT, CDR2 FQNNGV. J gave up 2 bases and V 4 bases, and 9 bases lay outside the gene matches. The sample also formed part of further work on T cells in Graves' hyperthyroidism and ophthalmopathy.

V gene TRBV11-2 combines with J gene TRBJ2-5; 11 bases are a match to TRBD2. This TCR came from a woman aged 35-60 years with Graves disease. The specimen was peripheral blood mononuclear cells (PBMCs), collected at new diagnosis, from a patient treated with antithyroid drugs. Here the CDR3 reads CASSSLPTSGVQETQYF. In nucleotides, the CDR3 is TGTGCCAGCAGCTCCCTACCGACTAGCGGGGTGCAAGAGACCCAGTACTTC.